Shown below are 21 T cell receptor beta chains from a single sample sequenced in a study of immune evolution from preneoplasia to lung adenocarcinoma. The method was immunoSEQ multiplex PCR; TCRdb's version includes in-frame clones alone and lacks a portion of them. The sample holds 7,500 to 10,000 clones; 88% are singletons and the top ten take nearly 3%. Sample: FFPE invasive lung adenocarcinoma tissue. These receptors all come from an older person with invasive lung adenocarcinoma. Some clones in this sample may be carry-over from other donors' samples.

The V call is TRBV7-9, the J call TRBJ1-1; the D is unclear. Trimming cost V 4 bases and J 1 base, with 19 bases left between them. The CDR3 covers 17 residues. CDR1 is SEHNR and CDR2 is FQNEAQ in the germline V gene (reference sequence). CDR3 region: CASSSTTRPGANTEAFF. Written as DNA, the CDR3 is TGTGCCAGCAGCTCAACAACACGACCGGGCGCGAACACTGAAGCTTTCTTT.

This clone was seen a few times. The V gene is TRBV30, the J gene TRBJ1-5, with D unclear. With 1 base removed from V and 4 bases from J, the gap between germline ends came to 8 bases. CDR1 is GTSNPN, CDR2 SVGIG, per germline (reference sequence). The CDR3 totals 13 residues. The chain's CDR3 is CAWSANQNQPQHF. CDR3 in DNA: TGTGCCTGGAGTGCAAATCAGAATCAGCCCCAGCATTTT.

The gene calls are TRBV12-5 and TRBJ1-1; D is unresolved. The CDR3 spans 13 residues. V lost 3 bases and J 3 bases, leaving 8 bases between the germline ends. Germline V CDR1 and CDR2: LGHNT, FRNRAP. The CDR3 is CASGFGYYTEAFF. CDR3 DNA sequence: TGTGCTAGTGGTTTTGGCTATTACACTGAAGCTTTCTTT.

This clone was seen a single time. The genes are TRBV29-1 and TRBJ2-1; D remains ambiguous. CDR1 and CDR2 from the germline V gene are SQVTM and ANQGSEA. This CDR3 comprises 10 residues. V lost 4 bases and J 8 bases, leaving 6 bases between the germline ends. This chain's CDR3 is CSVVSYEQFF. CDR3 coding DNA: TGCAGCGTTGTTAGCTATGAGCAGTTCTTC.

V is TRBV29-1 and J is TRBJ1-2, with D possibly being TRBD1 (6 bases). Deletions cut 4 bases from V and 7 bases from J, with 7 bases between. The CDR3 is made up of 10 amino acids. Per germline, CDR1 SQVTM and CDR2 ANQGSEA. CDR3 amino acids: CSVGGAGYTF. CDR3 in DNA: TGCAGCGTTGGGGGGGCTGGCTACACCTTC.

J is TRBJ2-7 and V is TRBV19, with TRBD2 matching 10 bases. Germline CDR1 reads LNHDA; CDR2 reads SQIVND (reference sequence). The CDR3 loop spans 14 amino acids. V dropped 3 bases and J dropped 4; count of bases not matched to a gene: 3. DNA of the CDR3: TGTGCCAGTAGTATTAGCGGGGGGACTTACGAGCAGTACTTC. It encodes CASSISGGTYEQYF.

V usage is TRBV28 and J usage is TRBJ2-7; possibly TRBD2 for D (6 bases). The CDR3 extends over 15 amino acids. The ends were cut back, 7 bases at V and 0 bases at J, with 16 bases in the middle. Germline V CDR1 and CDR2: MDHEN, SYDVKM. CDR3 in DNA: TGTGCCAGCACCCTGGGGGGTAGCCGCTCCTACGAGCAGTACTTC. Protein product: CASTLGGSRSYEQYF.

J is TRBJ2-6 and V is TRBV28; the D is unclear. The germline V and J ends were trimmed by 3 bases and 0 bases, with 6 bases remaining between them. CDR1 is MDHEN and CDR2 is SYDVKM in the germline V gene. The CDR3 is 15 amino acids. This chain's CDR3 is CASSFLSSGANVLTF. The DNA for the CDR3 is TGTGCCAGCAGTTTCTTGAGCTCTGGGGCCAACGTCCTGACTTTC.

V usage is TRBV28 and J usage is TRBJ1-2; D is undetermined. Germline V gene sequence: CDR1 MDHEN, CDR2 SYDVKM. The CDR3 is 12 amino acids. V was cut by 8 bases and J by 2 bases, with 9 bases left in between. The CDR3 DNA is TGTGCCAGCTCCATTAGCAACTATGGCTACACCTTC. Encoded protein: CASSISNYGYTF.

The chain employs TRBV7-3 and TRBJ2-1; TRBD2 matches at 9 bases. From germline, CDR1 is SGHTA and CDR2 FQGTGA. The CDR3 contains 15 residues. V trimming: 5 bases; J trimming: 9 bases; junction bases outside the gene matches: 11. CDR3 DNA: TGTGCCAGCAGCGCTGGCGGGGGGGCTGCTCGTGAGCAGTTCTTC. This encodes CASSAGGGAAREQFF.

This chain links TRBV4-1 with TRBJ1-1, with 7 positions matching TRBD1. The germline gives CDR1 MGHRA, CDR2 YSYEKL. This CDR3 contains 11 residues. Trimming cost V 6 bases and J 7 bases; bases outside gene matches: 2. The CDR3 protein is CASRQGSEAFF. The CDR3 nucleotides are TGCGCCAGCAGACAGGGGAGTGAAGCTTTCTTT.

The chain is built from TRBV11-2 and TRBJ2-6, with 7 bases aligning to TRBD2. Per the germline V gene, CDR1 is SGHAT and CDR2 is FQNNGV. With 0 bases clipped from V and 0 bases from J, the junction kept 5 bases outside the gene matches. There are 18 residues in the CDR3. The CDR3 loop is CASSLDGRGNSGANVLTF. Here the CDR3 DNA reads TGTGCCAGCAGCTTAGATGGGAGGGGCAACTCTGGGGCCAACGTCCTGACTTTC.

The chain employs TRBV5-4 and TRBJ1-1, with D unresolved. The CDR3 runs to 14 residues. The V gene lost 0 bases and the J gene lost 1 base, with 7 bases spanning the gap. Per the germline V gene, CDR1 is SGHNT and CDR2 is YYREEE (reference sequence). The DNA of the CDR3 is TGTGCCAGCAGCTTGGACGCAGGGAACACTGAAGCTTTCTTT. It yields the protein CASSLDAGNTEAFF.

J is TRBJ1-1 and V is TRBV4-1, with D tentatively TRBD1 (5 bases). CDR3 length equals 14 residues. Germline lookup yields CDR1 MGHRA and CDR2 YSYEKL. V lost 5 bases and J lost 3, with 13 bases in between. The CDR3 DNA is TGCGCCAGCAGCACCATCCAGGGTGACACTGAAGCTTTCTTT. Amino acids: CASSTIQGDTEAFF.

This chain joins TRBV6-5 and TRBJ2-3; no clear D. V was trimmed by 9 bases and J by 5 bases, leaving 0 bases between them. The CDR3 is made up of 8 amino acids. Per the germline V gene, CDR1 is MNHEY and CDR2 is SVGAGI. CDR3 residues: CARDTQYF. The CDR3 region has the DNA TGTGCCAGAGATACGCAGTATTTT.

The chain carries TRBV6-1 and TRBJ1-1; TRBD1 matches 9 bases. Germline V gene data show CDR1 as MNHNS and CDR2 as SASEGT. Trimming at V came to 7 bases and at J to 9 bases, leaving 6 bases not matched to a gene. The CDR3 loop spans 12 amino acids. The chain's CDR3 is CASTWTGVKAFF. The DNA of the CDR3 is TGTGCCAGCACCTGGACAGGGGTAAAAGCTTTCTTT.

The V and J genes are TRBV28 and TRBJ1-1; D is ambiguous. Trimming stripped 6 bases from V and 7 bases from J, with 9 bases between. The CDR3 loop spans 11 amino acids. The germline V gene has CDR1 MDHEN and CDR2 SYDVKM. The CDR3 region is CASSAAFEAFF. The CDR3 coding sequence is TGTGCCAGCAGCGCAGCATTTGAAGCTTTCTTT.

This chain joins TRBV5-4 and TRBJ1-2; a possible D gene is TRBD1 (6 bases). CDR3 length: 17 amino acids. CDR1 and CDR2 from the germline V gene are SGHNT and YYREEE (reference sequence). V dropped 0 bases and J dropped 2 bases, with 17 bases sitting between them. DNA for the CDR3: TGTGCCAGCAGCTTGGATGTGGGGGCGATAAAAAACTATGGCTACACCTTC. The encoded protein is CASSLDVGAIKNYGYTF.

The rearrangement joins TRBV28 to TRBJ1-2, with D perhaps matching TRBD1 (5 bases). Deletions cut 8 bases from V and 3 bases from J, with 7 bases between. CDR3 length: 11 amino acids. The germline CDR1 and CDR2 sequences are MDHEN and SYDVKM. The CDR3 here is CASGADYGYTF. DNA of the CDR3: TGTGCCAGCGGGGCCGACTATGGCTACACCTTC.

The J gene is TRBJ1-5, the V gene TRBV5-6; no clear D. This CDR3 contains 13 residues. With 0 bases removed from V and 6 bases from J, the gap between germline ends came to 7 bases. Germline assignment: CDR1 SGHDT and CDR2 YYEEEE. The CDR3: CASSLGRVQPQHF. CDR3 coding DNA: TGTGCCAGCAGCTTGGGTAGGGTTCAGCCCCAGCATTTT.

The chain links TRBV5-4 to TRBJ1-2; TRBD1 aligns across 8 bases. CDR1 and CDR2 from the germline V gene are SGHNT and YYREEE (reference sequence). V was clipped by 0 bases and J by 8 bases; unmatched bases: 6. The CDR3 spans 14 residues. The CDR3 loop is CASSLVQGAQGYTF. The CDR3 DNA follows: TGTGCCAGCAGCTTGGTGCAGGGGGCACAAGGCTACACCTTC.